Reported below is one T cell receptor beta chain. What it binds is not known. This specimen belongs to a study of OX40 agonist ivuxolimab in advanced cancers. Clones were read by immunoSEQ multiplex PCR, and TCRdb kept only the in-frame ones, dropping some. The sample consists of around 50,000 clones, roughly 94% of them appearing once. The ends were cut back, 3 bases at V and 10 bases at J, with 16 bases in the middle. Germline CDR1 reads SNHLY; CDR2 reads FYNNEI. The CDR3 contains 14 residues. Study results and limitations: Clonal expansion was seen in CD4+ and CD8+ blood T cells by week 6 at 0.1 to 3.0 mg/kg.

The material sequenced was CD4+ or CD8+ T cells sorted from blood, taken in a trial of the OX40 agonist ivuxolimab. The genes are TRBV2 and TRBJ2-1; tentatively, D is TRBD1 or TRBD2 (5 bases each). The receptor was isolated from an adult with an advanced solid tumor such as melanoma, head and neck, liver or kidney cancer. CDR3 nucleotide sequence: TGTGCCAGCAGTGAGGGACCCCCCCGGGACGAGCAGTTCTTC. Translating it yields CASSEGPPRDEQFF.